This entry is about one T cell receptor beta chain. The data were taken from a study of control samples from healthy donors and cancer patients. Generated by immunoSEQ multiplex PCR, the TCRdb table keeps only in-frame clones and is missing some. The table lists approximately 100,000 clones, approximately 90% of them singletons, with more than 3.5% in the top ten. Germline CDR1 is SEHNR and CDR2 is FQNEAQ (reference sequence). This CDR3 is 14 amino acids long. The V and J ends lost 8 bases and 6 bases respectively, with 17 bases between them. The clonotype was recovered from a human donor in good health. The donor label of this sample is uncertain. The chain combines TRBV7-9 with TRBJ2-1, with D possibly called TRBD1 or TRBD2 (6 bases each). Sequenced material: blood. CDR3 residues: CASAPRGAFNEQFF. Written as DNA, the CDR3 is TGTGCCAGCGCCCCAAGGGGGGCTTTCAATGAGCAGTTCTTC.